The present T cell receptor (beta chain) was sequenced within a study of blood T cells in healthy people across ages. Donors each provided 8 to 10 milliliters of peripheral blood. This clonotype has just a few counts. Its matching antigen is unknown. Together with a sample-barcoded 5' primer, a J-beta primer mix was included in a second PCR lasting roughly 6 to 12 cycles. Researchers report that a template-switch adaptor with 12 random nucleotides tagged each cDNA molecule. TCRdb called the 5' RACE reads again in MiXCR, with one record for every CDR3 protein. The data contain 450,000 to 700,000 distinct CDR3 sequences, 27% of them singletons. Regarding the study as a whole: Naive T cell percentage by flow cytometry tracked strongly with beta diversity. Roughly linear declines in TCR beta diversity per million T cells occurred with age.

Trimming shortened V by 8 bases and J by 0 bases, and 13 bases separated the two germline ends. Germline V gene sequence: CDR1 MNHEY, CDR2 SVGAGI. The CDR3 runs 14 residues. The receptor comes from a woman in her seventies in good health. The V and J genes are TRBV6-5 and TRBJ1-1; D possibly corresponds to TRBD1 (6 bases). Source material: blood. CDR3 residues: CASGGLNLNTEAFF. DNA of the CDR3: TGTGCCAGCGGGGGGCTCAATTTGAACACTGAAGCTTTCTTT.